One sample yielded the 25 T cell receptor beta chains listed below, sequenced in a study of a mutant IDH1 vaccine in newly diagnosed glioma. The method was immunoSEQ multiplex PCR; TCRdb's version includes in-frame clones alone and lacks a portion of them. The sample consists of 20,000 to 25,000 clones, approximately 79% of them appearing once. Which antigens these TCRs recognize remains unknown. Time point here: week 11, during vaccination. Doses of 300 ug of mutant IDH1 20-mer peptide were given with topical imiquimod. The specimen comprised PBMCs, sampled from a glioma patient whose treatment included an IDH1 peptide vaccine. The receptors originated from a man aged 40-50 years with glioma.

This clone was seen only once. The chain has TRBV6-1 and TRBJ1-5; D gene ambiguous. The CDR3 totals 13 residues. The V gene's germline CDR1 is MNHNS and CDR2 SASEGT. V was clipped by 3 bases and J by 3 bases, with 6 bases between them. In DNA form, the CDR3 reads TGTGCCAGCAGTGACAGAACCAATCAGCCCCAGCATTTT. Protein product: CASSDRTNQPQHF.

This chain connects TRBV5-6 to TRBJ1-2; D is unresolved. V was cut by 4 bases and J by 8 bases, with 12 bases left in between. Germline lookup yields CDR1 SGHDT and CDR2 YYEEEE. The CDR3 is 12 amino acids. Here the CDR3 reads CASSNGDRGYTF. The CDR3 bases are TGTGCCAGCAGCAACGGAGACCGGGGCTACACCTTC.

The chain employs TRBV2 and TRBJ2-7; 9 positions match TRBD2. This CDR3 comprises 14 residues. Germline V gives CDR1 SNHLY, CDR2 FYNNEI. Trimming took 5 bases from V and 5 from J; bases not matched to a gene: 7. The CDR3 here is CASSISGSLDEQYF. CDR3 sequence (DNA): TGTGCCAGCAGTATTAGCGGGAGCTTGGACGAGCAGTACTTC.

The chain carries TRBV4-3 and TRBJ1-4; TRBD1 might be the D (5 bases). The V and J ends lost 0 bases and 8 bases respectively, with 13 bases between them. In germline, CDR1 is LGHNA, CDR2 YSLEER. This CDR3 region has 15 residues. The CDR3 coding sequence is TGCGCCAGCAGCCAAGATTCGGGGGAATTCGAAAAACTGTTTTTT. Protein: CASSQDSGEFEKLFF.

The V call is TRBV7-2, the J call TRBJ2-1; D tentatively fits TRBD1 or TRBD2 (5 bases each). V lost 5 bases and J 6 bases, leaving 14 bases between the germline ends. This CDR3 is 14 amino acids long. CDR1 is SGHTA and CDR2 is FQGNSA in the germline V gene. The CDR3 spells CASSPLTGGNEQFF. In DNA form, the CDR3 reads TGTGCCAGCAGCCCCTTAACAGGAGGCAATGAGCAGTTCTTC.

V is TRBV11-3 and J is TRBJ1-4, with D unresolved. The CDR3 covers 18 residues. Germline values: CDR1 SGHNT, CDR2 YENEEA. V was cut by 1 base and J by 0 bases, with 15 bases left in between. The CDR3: CASSLAPGRHATNEKLFF. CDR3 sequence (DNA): TGTGCCAGCAGCTTAGCCCCCGGGAGACATGCAACTAATGAAAAACTGTTTTTT.

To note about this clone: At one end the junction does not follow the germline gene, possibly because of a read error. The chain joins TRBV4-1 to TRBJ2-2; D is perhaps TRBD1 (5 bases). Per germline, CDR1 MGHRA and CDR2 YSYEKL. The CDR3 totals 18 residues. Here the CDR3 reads CASSQHPSVTVNAGELFF. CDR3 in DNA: TGCGCCAGCAGCCAACATCCTTCCGTGACAGTGAACGCCGGGGAGCTGTTTTTT.

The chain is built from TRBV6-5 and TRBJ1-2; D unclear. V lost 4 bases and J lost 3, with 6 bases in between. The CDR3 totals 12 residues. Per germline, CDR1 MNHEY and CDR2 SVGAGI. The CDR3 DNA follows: TGTGCCAGCAGTTCGACGGACTATGGCTACACCTTC. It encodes CASSSTDYGYTF.

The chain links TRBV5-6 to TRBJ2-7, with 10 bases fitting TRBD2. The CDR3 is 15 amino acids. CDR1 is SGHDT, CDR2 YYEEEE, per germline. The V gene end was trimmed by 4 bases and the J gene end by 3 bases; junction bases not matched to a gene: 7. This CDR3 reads CASSEWASGSYEQYF. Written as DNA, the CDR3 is TGTGCCAGCAGCGAGTGGGCTAGCGGGAGCTACGAGCAGTACTTC.

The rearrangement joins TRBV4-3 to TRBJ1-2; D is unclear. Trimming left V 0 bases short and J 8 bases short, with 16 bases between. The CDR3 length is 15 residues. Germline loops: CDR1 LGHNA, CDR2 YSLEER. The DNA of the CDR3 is TGCGCCAGCAGCCAAGATGGATGGATAGTGGGAGGCTACACCTTC. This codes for CASSQDGWIVGGYTF.

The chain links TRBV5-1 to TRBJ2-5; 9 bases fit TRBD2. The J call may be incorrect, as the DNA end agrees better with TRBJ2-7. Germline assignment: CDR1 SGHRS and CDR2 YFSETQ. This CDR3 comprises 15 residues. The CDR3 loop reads CASSSQGAGGVEQYF. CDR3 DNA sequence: TGCGCCAGCAGCTCCCAGGGAGCGGGAGGTGTCGAGCAGTACTTC.

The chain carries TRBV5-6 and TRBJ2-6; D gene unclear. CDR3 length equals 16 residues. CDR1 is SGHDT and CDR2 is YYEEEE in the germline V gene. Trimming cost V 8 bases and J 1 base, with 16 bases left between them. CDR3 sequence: CASRAFRFSGANVLTF. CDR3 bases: TGTGCCAGTAGGGCGTTTCGATTTTCTGGGGCCAACGTCCTGACTTTC.

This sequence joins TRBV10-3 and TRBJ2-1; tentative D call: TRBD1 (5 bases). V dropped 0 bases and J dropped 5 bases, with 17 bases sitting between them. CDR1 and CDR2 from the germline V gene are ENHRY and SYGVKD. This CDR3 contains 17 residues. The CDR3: CAISESVMVLGDNEQFF. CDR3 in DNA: TGTGCCATCAGTGAGTCAGTGATGGTCTTAGGGGACAATGAGCAGTTCTTC.

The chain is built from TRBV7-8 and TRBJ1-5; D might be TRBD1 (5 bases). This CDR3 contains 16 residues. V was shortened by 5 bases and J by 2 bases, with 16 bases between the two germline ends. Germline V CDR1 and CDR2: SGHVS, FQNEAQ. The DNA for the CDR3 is TGTGCCAGCAGCCCGGGACGGATGAGGGGCAATCAGCCCCAGCATTTT. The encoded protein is CASSPGRMRGNQPQHF.

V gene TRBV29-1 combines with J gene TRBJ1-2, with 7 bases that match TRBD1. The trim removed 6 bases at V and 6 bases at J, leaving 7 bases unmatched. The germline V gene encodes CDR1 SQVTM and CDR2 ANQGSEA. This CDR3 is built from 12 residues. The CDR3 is CSVETGTDGYTF. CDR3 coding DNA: TGCAGCGTCGAGACAGGGACAGATGGCTACACCTTC.

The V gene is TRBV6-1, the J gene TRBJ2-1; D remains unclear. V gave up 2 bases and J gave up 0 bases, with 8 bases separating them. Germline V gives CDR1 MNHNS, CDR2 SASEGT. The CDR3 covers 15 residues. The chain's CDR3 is CASSERTSSYNEQFF. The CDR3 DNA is TGTGCCAGCAGTGAACGTACCTCCTCCTACAATGAGCAGTTCTTC.

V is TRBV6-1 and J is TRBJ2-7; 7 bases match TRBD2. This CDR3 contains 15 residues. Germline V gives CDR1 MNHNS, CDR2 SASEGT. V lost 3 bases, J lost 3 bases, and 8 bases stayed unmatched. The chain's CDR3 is CASSDGDYPFYEQYF. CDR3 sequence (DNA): TGTGCCAGCAGTGATGGGGACTATCCGTTCTACGAGCAGTACTTC.

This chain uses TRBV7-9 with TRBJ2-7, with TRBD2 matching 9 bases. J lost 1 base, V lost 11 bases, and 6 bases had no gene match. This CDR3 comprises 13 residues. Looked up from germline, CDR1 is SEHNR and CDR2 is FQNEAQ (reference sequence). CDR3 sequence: CAAETSGSYEQYF. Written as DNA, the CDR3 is TGTGCCGCGGAGACTAGCGGATCCTACGAGCAGTACTTC.

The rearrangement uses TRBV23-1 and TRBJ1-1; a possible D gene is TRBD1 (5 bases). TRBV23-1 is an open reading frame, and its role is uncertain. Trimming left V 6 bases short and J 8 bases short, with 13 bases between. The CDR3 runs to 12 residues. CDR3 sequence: CASSLTYREAFF. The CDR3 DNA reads TGCGCCAGCAGCTTAACCTACAGGGAAGCTTTCTTT.

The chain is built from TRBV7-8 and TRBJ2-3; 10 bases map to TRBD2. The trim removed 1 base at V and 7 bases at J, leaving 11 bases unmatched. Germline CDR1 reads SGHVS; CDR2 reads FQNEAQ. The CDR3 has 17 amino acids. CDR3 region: CASSLVIAAGGRNTQYF. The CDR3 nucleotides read TGTGCCAGCAGCTTAGTAATTGCAGCGGGAGGGCGAAATACGCAGTATTTT.

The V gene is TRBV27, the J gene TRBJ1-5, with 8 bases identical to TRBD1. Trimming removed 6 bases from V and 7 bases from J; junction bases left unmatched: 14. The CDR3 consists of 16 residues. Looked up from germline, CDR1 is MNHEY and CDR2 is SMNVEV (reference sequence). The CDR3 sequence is CASRSALQGAGQPQHF. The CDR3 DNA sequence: TGTGCCAGCAGATCCGCCCTTCAGGGGGCAGGGCAGCCCCAGCATTTT.

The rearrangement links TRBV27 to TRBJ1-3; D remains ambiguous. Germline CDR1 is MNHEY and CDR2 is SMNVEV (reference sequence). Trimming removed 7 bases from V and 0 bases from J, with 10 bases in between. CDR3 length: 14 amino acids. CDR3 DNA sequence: TGTGCCAGCAAAATAGGCCACTCTGGAAACACCATATATTTT. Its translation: CASKIGHSGNTIYF.

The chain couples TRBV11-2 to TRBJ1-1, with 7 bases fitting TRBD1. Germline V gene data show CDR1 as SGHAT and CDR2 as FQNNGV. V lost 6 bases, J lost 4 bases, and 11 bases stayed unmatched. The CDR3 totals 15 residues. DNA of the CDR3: TGTGCCAGCAGGAATTACGGACAGGAGGCCACTGAAGCTTTCTTT. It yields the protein CASRNYGQEATEAFF.

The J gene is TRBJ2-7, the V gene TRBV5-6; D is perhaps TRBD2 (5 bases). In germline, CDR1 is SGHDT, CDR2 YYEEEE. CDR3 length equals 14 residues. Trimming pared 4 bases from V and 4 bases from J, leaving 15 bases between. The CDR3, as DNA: TGTGCCAGCAGCCTCGGTGGGAGTTTTTACGAGCAGTACTTC. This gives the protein CASSLGGSFYEQYF. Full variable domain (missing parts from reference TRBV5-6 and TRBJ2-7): DAGVTQSPTHLIKTRGQQVTLRCSPKSGHDTVSWYQQALGQGPQFIFQYYEEEERQRGNFPDRFSGHQFPNYSSELNVNALLLGDSALYLCASSLGGSFYEQYFGPGTRLTVT.

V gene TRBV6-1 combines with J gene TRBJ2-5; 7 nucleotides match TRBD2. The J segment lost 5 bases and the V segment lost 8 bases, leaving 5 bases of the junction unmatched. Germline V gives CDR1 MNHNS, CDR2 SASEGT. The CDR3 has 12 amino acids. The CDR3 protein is CASGRGYETQYF. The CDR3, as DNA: TGTGCCAGCGGGAGGGGATACGAGACCCAGTACTTC.